This T cell receptor (beta chain) was observed in a study of blood T cells in healthy people across ages. V lost 1 base to trimming and J lost 6 bases, with 10 bases between them. The CDR3 is 15 amino acids. The V gene's germline CDR1 is MDHEN and CDR2 SYDVKM. A second 7 to 11 cycle PCR used barcoded and J-beta primers. MiXCR, run by TCRdb on the 5' RACE reads, gives a single entry per CDR3 protein. The data contain hundreds of thousands of distinct CDR3 sequences, around 25% of them singletons. In addition, the sample was reused for a study of T cells of mothers and their children.

The sample taken for sequencing was blood. This receptor was taken from a boy younger than 18 in good health. The gene calls are TRBV28 and TRBJ1-6; D may be TRBD1 (5 bases). CDR3 loop: CASSLSQGANSPLHF. CDR3 sequence (DNA): TGTGCCAGCAGTTTATCCCAGGGCGCTAATTCACCCCTCCACTTT.